A single sample gave rise to the 14 T cell receptor beta chains below, sequenced in a study of blood T cell repertoires in COVID-19. Profiled with immunoSEQ multiplex PCR; TCRdb holds only in-frame clones, not every one. The sample lists roughly 10,000 clones; about 85% were seen once. Material: peripheral blood. The source of these receptors is a man aged 30 to 45 with active or convalescent COVID-19.

The chain joins TRBV5-1 to TRBJ2-1; 9 bases fit TRBD1. The V segment lost 0 bases and the J segment 8 bases; nucleotides outside the gene matches: 15. Germline assignment: CDR1 SGHRS and CDR2 YFSETQ. There are 18 residues in the CDR3. CDR3 protein: CASSLAGQTGQGIDEQFF. The CDR3 DNA follows: TGCGCCAGCAGCTTGGCGGGCCAAACGGGACAGGGTATCGATGAGCAGTTCTTC.

The rearrangement links TRBV19 to TRBJ1-4, with a weak D call TRBD1 (6 bases). CDR3 length: 16 amino acids. V was trimmed by 3 bases and J by 0 bases, leaving 11 bases between them. Looked up from germline, CDR1 is LNHDA and CDR2 is SQIVND (reference sequence). CDR3 protein: CASSMGQRSTNEKLFF. CDR3 sequence (DNA): TGTGCCAGTAGTATGGGACAACGCTCAACTAATGAAAAACTGTTTTTT.

This chain connects TRBV12-5 to TRBJ2-5; 13 nucleotides line up with TRBD2. Germline trimming cut 4 bases from V and 1 base from J; bases unmatched to any gene: 3. CDR1 and CDR2 (germline): LGHNT, FRNRAP. The CDR3 is 16 residues long. The CDR3 nucleotides read TGTGCTAGTGGTTCTGGACTAGCGGGGGTCCAAGAGACCCAGTACTTC. Translation gives CASGSGLAGVQETQYF. The full variable domain, completed using reference TRBV12-5 and TRBJ2-5, is DARVTQTPRHKVTEMGQEVTMRCQPILGHNTVFWYRQTMMQGLELLAYFRNRAPLDDSGMPKDRFSAEMPDATLATLKIQPSEPRDSAVYFCASGSGLAGVQETQYFGPGTRLLVL.

This sequence joins TRBV4-1 and TRBJ1-1; the D is unclear. Germline CDR1 and CDR2: MGHRA and YSYEKL. V lost 7 bases and J lost 0, with 9 bases in between. The CDR3 has 13 amino acids. The CDR3 coding sequence is TGCGCCAGCACGCTAGCGATGAACACTGAAGCTTTCTTT. Its protein is CASTLAMNTEAFF.

This chain connects TRBV18 to TRBJ1-5; 9 nucleotides align to TRBD1. The germline CDR1 and CDR2 sequences are KGHSH and LQKENI. This CDR3 comprises 14 residues. V lost 6 bases, J lost 11 bases, and 11 bases stayed unmatched. CDR3: CASSPPGQGETQHF. CDR3 DNA sequence: TGTGCCAGCTCGCCCCCGGGACAGGGAGAGACCCAGCATTTT. Full variable domain (rest looked up from reference TRBV18 and TRBJ1-5): NAGVMQNPRHLVRRRGQEARLRCSPMKGHSHVYWYRQLPEEGLKFMVYLQKENIIDESGMPKERFSAEFPKEGPSILRIQQVVRGDSAAYFCASSPPGQGETQHFGDGTRLSIL.

The chain carries TRBV7-9 and TRBJ2-4, with D possibly TRBD1 on 5 matching bases. Germline V gives CDR1 SEHNR, CDR2 FQNEAQ (reference sequence). The CDR3 consists of 16 residues. The V and J ends lost 4 bases and 0 bases respectively, with 13 bases between them. The CDR3 spells CASSSPTVLAKNIQYF. The CDR3 nucleotides read TGTGCCAGCAGCTCCCCGACAGTTCTAGCCAAAAACATTCAGTACTTC. The complete variable domain, with remaining parts taken from reference TRBV7-9 and TRBJ2-4, reads DTGVSQNPRHKITKRGQNVTFRCDPISEHNRLYWYRQTLGQGPEFLTYFQNEAQLEKSRLLSDRFSAERPKGSFSTLEIQRTEQGDSAMYLCASSSPTVLAKNIQYFGAGTRLSVL.

The V call is TRBV7-8, the J call TRBJ2-1, with 12 bases lining up with TRBD2. Germline assignment: CDR1 SGHVS and CDR2 FQNEAQ. This CDR3 has 15 amino acids. V lost 4 bases to trimming and J lost 2 bases; unmatched junction nucleotides: 0. The CDR3 reads CASSSSGGAYNEQFF. The CDR3 nucleotides are TGTGCCAGCAGCTCTAGCGGGGGGGCCTACAATGAGCAGTTCTTC.

The rearrangement uses TRBV19 and TRBJ1-1; no reliable D call. Trimming stripped 4 bases from V and 3 bases from J, with 9 bases between. Germline CDR1 LNHDA, CDR2 SQIVND (reference sequence). The CDR3 extends over 13 amino acids. CDR3 sequence: CASSTQRDTEAFF. The CDR3 bases are TGTGCCAGTAGTACGCAGCGGGACACTGAAGCTTTCTTT.

The rearrangement joins TRBV10-2 to TRBJ1-5; no clear D. The CDR3 is made up of 15 amino acids. Trimming cost V 8 bases and J 3 bases, with 17 bases left between them. Germline values: CDR1 WSHSY, CDR2 SAAADI. The CDR3 DNA reads TGCGCCAGCCACGTAGGATCCGGGTCCAATCAGCCCCAGCATTTT. This translates into CASHVGSGSNQPQHF.

This clone has just one count. The V and J genes are TRBV6-2 or TRBV6-3 and TRBJ2-3; possible D gene TRBD2, 6 bases. The CDR3 has 14 residues. V lost 4 bases and J 0 bases, leaving 8 bases between the germline ends. Germline CDR1 is MNHEY and CDR2 is SVGEGT. The CDR3 sequence: CASSWGTSTDTQYF. The CDR3 coding sequence is TGTGCCAGCAGTTGGGGGACTAGCACAGATACGCAGTATTTT.

The chain carries TRBV6-4 and TRBJ2-6; 7 bases are a match to TRBD1. This CDR3 region has 15 residues. V dropped 5 bases and J dropped 2; count of bases not matched to a gene: 3. Germline CDR1 is MRHNA and CDR2 is SNTAGT. The CDR3 sequence is CASSPDRAGANVLTF. CDR3 DNA sequence: TGTGCCAGCAGTCCCGACAGGGCTGGGGCCAACGTCCTGACTTTC.

The chain couples TRBV3-1 (or the pseudogene TRBV3-2) to TRBJ2-5; no reliable D call. Looked up from germline, CDR1 is LGHDT and CDR2 is YNNKEL (reference sequence). Trimming removed 4 bases at V and 4 bases at J, with 10 bases between. This CDR3 is built from 13 residues. The CDR3, as DNA: TGTGCCAGCAGCCCAATGGGCCTAGAGACCCAGTACTTC. Its protein is CASSPMGLETQYF.

This chain links TRBV18 with TRBJ1-2, with 7 bases fitting TRBD1. CDR3 length: 14 amino acids. Germline CDR1 KGHSH, CDR2 LQKENI. V shed 3 bases and J 3 bases; nucleotides not matched to a gene: 4. For the CDR3, the DNA is TGTGCCAGCTCACCCTCCGGGACAGACTATGGCTACACCTTC. This encodes CASSPSGTDYGYTF.

This clone was detected only once. Here the CDR3 DNA reads TGTGCCAGCAGCACAGGGAGGAACACTGAAGCTTTCTTT. Protein product: CASSTGRNTEAFF. The rearrangement joins TRBV12-3 or TRBV12-4 to TRBJ1-1; D might be TRBD1 (6 bases). The CDR3 runs 13 residues. With 6 bases removed from V and 1 base from J, the gap between germline ends came to 9 bases.